The following is a T cell receptor (beta chain) sequence with its context. The antigen is undetermined. At one of its ends the junction is not consistent with the germline gene, which may arise from a read error. Noted time point: newly diagnosed, previously untreated cHL patient sample. Out of thawed PBMCs, magnetic negative selection purified CD4+ T cells. The authors used newly diagnosed, untreated classical Hodgkin lymphoma PBMCs as comparison. This sample was taken from a study of PD-1 blockade in classical Hodgkin lymphoma. Method: immunoSEQ multiplex PCR; TCRdb's copy keeps in-frame clones and lacks some. This table holds about 35,000 clones, approximately 90% found once. Overall study results and limits: Repertoires differed for reasons still undefined, possibly disease activity or prior therapy. Relapsed/refractory patients reportedly had the lowest baseline TCR diversity, below newly diagnosed patients, who were below healthy donors.

The CDR3 consists of 13 residues. From germline, CDR1 is LNHDA and CDR2 SQIVND (reference sequence). The sample was CD4+ T cells from blood. The clonotype comes from a human donor with classical Hodgkin lymphoma. The rearrangement links TRBV19 to TRBJ2-7; the D gene is possibly TRBD1 (6 bases). The CDR3 bases are TGTGCCAGTACCGCGACAGGTTCCTACGAGCAGTGCTTC. Amino acid sequence: CASTATGSYEQCF. The full variable domain, completed using reference TRBV19 and TRBJ2-7, is DGGITQSPKYLFRKEGQNVTLSCEQNLNHDAMYWYRQDPGQGLRLIYYSQIVNDFQKGDIAEGYSVSREKKESFPLTVTSAQKNPTAFYLCASTATGSYEQCFGPGTRLTVT.